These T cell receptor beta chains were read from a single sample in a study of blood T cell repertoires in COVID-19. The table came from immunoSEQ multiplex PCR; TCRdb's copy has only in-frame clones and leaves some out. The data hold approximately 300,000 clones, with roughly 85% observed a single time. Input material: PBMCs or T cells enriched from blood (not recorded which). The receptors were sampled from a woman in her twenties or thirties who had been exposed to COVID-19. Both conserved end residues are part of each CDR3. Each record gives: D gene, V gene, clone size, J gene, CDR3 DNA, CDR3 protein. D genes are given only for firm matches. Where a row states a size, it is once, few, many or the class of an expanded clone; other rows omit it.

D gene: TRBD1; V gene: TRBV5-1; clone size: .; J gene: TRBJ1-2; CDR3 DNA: TGCGCCAGCAGCTTCTTTGACAGGGGTGGCTACACCTTC; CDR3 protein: CASSFFDRGGYTF
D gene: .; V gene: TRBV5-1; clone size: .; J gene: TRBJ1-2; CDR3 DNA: TGCGCCAGCAGCCCCGAGACAGAGAGCTATGGCTACACCTTC; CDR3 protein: CASSPETESYGYTF
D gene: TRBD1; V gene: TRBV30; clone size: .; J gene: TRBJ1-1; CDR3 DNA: TGTGCCTGGATTCCTACAGGGGAAATGCGTGAATGGAACACTGAAGCTTTCTTT; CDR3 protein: CAWIPTGEMREWNTEAFF
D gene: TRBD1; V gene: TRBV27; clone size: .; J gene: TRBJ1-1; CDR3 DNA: TGTGCCAGCACCCAAGGGACAGGGGGGAACACTGAAGCTTTCTTT; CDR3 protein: CASTQGTGGNTEAFF
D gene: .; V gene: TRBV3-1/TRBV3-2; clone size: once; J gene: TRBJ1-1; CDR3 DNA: TGTGCCAGCAGCATACGACGAGGTGAAGCTTTCTTT; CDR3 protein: CASSIRRGEAFF
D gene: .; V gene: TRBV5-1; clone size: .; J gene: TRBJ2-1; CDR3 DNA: TGCGCCAGCAGCTTGGCCCGGGGAGGCTCCTACAATGAGCAGTTCTTC; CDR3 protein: CASSLARGGSYNEQFF
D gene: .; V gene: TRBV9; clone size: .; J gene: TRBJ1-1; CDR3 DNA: TGTGCCAGCAGCGTAGGTGGCGGGGAAGCTTTCTTT; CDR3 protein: CASSVGGGEAFF
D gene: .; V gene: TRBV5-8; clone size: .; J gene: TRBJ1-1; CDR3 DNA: TGTGCCAGCAGCTTGGTAAACACTGAAGCTTTCTTT; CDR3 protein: CASSLVNTEAFF
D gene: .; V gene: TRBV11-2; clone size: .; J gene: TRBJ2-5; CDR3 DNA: TGTGCCAGCAGCACAAGTCCGTGGTGGGAGACCCAGTACTTC; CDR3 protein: CASSTSPWWETQYF
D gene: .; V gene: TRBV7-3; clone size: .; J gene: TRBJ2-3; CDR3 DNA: TGTGCCAGCAGCCCCGATCGGTCTAGCAAGACAGATACGCAGTATTTT; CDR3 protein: CASSPDRSSKTDTQYF
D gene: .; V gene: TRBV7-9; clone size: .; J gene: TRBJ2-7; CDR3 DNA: TGTGCCAGCAGCTTAGTGAATCGGGACGAGCAGTACTTC; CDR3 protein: CASSLVNRDEQYF
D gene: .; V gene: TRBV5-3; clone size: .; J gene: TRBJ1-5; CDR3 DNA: TGTGCCAGAAGCCCTGAATTGCAGAGCGGGAATCGCAATCAGCCCCAGCATTTT; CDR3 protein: CARSPELQSGNRNQPQHF
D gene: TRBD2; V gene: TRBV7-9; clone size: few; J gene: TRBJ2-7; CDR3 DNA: TGTGCCAGCAGCCCCCCTAGCGGGATCTTCTACGAGCAGTACTTC; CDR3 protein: CASSPPSGIFYEQYF
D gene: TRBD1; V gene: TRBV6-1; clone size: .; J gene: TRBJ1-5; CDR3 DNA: TGTGCCAGCAGTGAAAGGGCAGGGGGCATCGGGGGCAATCAGCCCCAGCATTTT; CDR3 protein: CASSERAGGIGGNQPQHF
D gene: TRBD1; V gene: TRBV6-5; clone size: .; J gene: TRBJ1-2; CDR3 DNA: TGTGCCAGTACGACAGGGGGGTTCGGCTACACCTTC; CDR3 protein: CASTTGGFGYTF
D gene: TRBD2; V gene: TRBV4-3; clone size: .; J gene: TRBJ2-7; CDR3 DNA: TGCGCCAGCAGCCATGGACGGGGGGGGACCTACGAGCAGTACTTC; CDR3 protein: CASSHGRGGTYEQYF
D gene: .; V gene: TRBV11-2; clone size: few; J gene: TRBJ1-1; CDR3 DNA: TGTGCCAGCAGCTTAGCAGGGTCGAGAATGAACACTGAAGCTTTCTTT; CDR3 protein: CASSLAGSRMNTEAFF
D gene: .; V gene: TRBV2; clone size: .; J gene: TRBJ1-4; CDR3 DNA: TGTGCCAGCAGTGATTTTGGGTCAGGGGATATGTTTTTT; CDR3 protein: CASSDFGSGDMFF
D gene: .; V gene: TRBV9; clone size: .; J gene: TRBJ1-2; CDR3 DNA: TGTGCCAGCAGCTCCCGCCGGGGAAAAAGCTACACCTTC; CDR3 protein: CASSSRRGKSYTF
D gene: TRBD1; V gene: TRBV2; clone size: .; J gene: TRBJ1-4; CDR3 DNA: TGTGCCAGCAGCGGACAGGGACTTAATGAAAAACTGTTTTTT; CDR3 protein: CASSGQGLNEKLFF
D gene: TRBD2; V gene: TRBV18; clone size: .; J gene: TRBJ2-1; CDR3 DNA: TGTGCCAGCTCACCACCCCTAGCGGGGGGGCCTAATGAGCAGTTCTTC; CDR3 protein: CASSPPLAGGPNEQFF
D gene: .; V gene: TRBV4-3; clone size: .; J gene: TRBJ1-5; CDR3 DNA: TGCGCCAGCAGCCAAGACCCCAGCACAGGCAATCAGCCCCAGCATTTT; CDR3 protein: CASSQDPSTGNQPQHF